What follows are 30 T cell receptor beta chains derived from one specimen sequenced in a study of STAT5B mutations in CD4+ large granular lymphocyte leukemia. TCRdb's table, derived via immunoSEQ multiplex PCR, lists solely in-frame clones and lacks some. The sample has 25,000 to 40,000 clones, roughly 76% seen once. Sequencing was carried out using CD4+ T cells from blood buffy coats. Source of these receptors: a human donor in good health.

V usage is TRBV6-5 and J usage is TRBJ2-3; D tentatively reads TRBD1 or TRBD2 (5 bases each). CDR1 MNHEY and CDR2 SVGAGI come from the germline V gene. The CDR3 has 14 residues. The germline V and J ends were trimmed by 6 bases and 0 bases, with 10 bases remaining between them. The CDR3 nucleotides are TGTGCCAGCAGCCGGGACCCGAGCACAGATACGCAGTATTTT. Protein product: CASSRDPSTDTQYF.

CDR3 amino acids: CASGLWGGTEAFF. The CDR3, as DNA: TGTGCTAGTGGTTTGTGGGGGGGCACTGAAGCTTTCTTT. J is TRBJ1-1 and V is TRBV12-5; tentative D call: TRBD1 (5 bases). The CDR3 is made up of 13 amino acids. Germline CDR1 is LGHNT and CDR2 is FRNRAP. The ends were cut back, 2 bases at V and 4 bases at J, with 8 bases in the middle.

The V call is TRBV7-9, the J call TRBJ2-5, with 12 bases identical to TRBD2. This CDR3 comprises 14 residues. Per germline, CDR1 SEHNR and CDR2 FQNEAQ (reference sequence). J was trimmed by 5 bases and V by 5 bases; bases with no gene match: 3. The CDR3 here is CASSASGRGETQYF. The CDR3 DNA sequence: TGTGCCAGCAGCGCTAGCGGGAGGGGCGAGACCCAGTACTTC. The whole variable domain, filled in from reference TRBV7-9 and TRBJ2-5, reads DTGVSQNPRHKITKRGQNVTFRCDPISEHNRLYWYRQTLGQGPEFLTYFQNEAQLEKSRLLSDRFSAERPKGSFSTLEIQRTEQGDSAMYLCASSASGRGETQYFGPGTRLLVL.

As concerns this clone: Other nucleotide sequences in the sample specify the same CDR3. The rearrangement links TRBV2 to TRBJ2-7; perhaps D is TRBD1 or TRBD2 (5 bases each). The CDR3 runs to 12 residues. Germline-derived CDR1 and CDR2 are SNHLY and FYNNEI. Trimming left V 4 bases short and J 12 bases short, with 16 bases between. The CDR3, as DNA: TGTGCCAGCAGTGTAGAGGGGACCGTACCGTACTTC. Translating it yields CASSVEGTVPYF.

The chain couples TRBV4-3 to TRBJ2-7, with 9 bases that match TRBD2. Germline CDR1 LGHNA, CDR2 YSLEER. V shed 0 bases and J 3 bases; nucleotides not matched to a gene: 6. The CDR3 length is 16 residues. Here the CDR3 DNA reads TGCGCCAGCAGCCAAGACTGGGCGGGAGGGAGCTACGAGCAGTACTTC. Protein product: CASSQDWAGGSYEQYF.

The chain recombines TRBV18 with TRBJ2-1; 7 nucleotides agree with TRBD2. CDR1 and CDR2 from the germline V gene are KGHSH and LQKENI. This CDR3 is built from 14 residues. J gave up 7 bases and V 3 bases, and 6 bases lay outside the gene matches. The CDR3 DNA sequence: TGTGCCAGCTCACCGGGACTATCGGGGAATGAGCAGTTCTTC. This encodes CASSPGLSGNEQFF.

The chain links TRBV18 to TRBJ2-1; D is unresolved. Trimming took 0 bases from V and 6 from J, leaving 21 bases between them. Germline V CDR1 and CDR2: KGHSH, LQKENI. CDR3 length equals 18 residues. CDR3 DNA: TGTGCCAGCTCACCACCGAGCGCCAGGCCGGGCCCCATCAATGAGCAGTTCTTC. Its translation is CASSPPSARPGPINEQFF.

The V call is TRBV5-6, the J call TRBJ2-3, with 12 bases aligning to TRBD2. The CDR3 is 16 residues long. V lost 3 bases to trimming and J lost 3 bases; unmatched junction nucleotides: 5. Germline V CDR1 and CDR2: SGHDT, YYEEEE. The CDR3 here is CASSSTSGSGTDTQYF. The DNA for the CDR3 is TGTGCCAGCAGCTCGACTAGCGGGAGTGGGACAGATACGCAGTATTTT.

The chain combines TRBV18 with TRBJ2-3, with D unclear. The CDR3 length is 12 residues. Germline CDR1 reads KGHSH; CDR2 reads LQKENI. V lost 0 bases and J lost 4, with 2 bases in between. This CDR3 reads CASSPPSDTQYF. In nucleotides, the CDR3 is TGTGCCAGCTCACCACCGTCAGATACGCAGTATTTT. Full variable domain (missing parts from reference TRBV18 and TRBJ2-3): NAGVMQNPRHLVRRRGQEARLRCSPMKGHSHVYWYRQLPEEGLKFMVYLQKENIIDESGMPKERFSAEFPKEGPSILRIQQVVRGDSAAYFCASSPPSDTQYFGPGTRLTVL.

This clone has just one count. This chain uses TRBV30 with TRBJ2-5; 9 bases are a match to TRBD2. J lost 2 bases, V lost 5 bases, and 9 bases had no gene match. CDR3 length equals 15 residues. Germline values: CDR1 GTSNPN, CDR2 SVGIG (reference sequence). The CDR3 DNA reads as TGTGCCTGGGGGCGGGGGGGCCAGGGGCAAGAGACCCAGTACTTC. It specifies CAWGRGGQGQETQYF.

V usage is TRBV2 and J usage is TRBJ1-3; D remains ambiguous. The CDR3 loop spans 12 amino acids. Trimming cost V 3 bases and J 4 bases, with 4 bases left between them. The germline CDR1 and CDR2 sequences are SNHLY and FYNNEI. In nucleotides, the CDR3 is TGTGCCAGCAGTGAGGGAGGAAACACCATATATTTT. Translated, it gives CASSEGGNTIYF.

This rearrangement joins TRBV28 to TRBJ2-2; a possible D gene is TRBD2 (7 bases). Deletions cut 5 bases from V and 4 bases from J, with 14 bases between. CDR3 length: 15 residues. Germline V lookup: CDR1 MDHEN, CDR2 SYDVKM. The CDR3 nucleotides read TGTGCCAGCAGTACGAGGGGGGGGTTCACCGGGGAGCTGTTTTTT. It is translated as CASSTRGGFTGELFF.

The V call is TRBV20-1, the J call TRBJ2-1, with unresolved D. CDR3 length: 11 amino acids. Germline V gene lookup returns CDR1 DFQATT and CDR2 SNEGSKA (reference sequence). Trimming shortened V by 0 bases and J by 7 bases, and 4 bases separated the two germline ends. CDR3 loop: CSARDSNEQFF. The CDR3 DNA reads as TGCAGTGCTAGAGACAGTAATGAGCAGTTCTTC.

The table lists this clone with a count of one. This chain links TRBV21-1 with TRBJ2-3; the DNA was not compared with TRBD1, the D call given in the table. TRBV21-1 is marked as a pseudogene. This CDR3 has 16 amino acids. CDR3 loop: CASSGGQQPSTDTQYF. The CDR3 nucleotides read TGTGCCAGCAGCGGGGGACAGCAACCTAGCACAGATACGCAGTATTTT.

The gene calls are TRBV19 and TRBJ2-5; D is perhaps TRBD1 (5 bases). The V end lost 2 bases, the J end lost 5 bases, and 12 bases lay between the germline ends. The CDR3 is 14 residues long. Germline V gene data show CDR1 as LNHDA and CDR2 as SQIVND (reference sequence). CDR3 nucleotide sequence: TGTGCCAGTAGTATATCCTCCAAGGGGGAGACCCAGTACTTC. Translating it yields CASSISSKGETQYF.

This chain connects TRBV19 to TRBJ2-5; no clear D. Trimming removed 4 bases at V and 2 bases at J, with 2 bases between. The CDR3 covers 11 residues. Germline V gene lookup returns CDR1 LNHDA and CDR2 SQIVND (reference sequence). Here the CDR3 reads CASSTQETQYF. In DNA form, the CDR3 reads TGTGCCAGTAGTACACAAGAGACCCAGTACTTC. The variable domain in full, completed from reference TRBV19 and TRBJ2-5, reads DGGITQSPKYLFRKEGQNVTLSCEQNLNHDAMYWYRQDPGQGLRLIYYSQIVNDFQKGDIAEGYSVSREKKESFPLTVTSAQKNPTAFYLCASSTQETQYFGPGTRLLVL.

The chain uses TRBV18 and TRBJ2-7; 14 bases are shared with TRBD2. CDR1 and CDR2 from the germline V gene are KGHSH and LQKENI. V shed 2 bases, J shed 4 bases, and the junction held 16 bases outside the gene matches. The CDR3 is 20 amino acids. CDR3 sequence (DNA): TGTGCCAGCTCACCAGGAACCGGGACTAGCGGGGGCATGGGGTTTTACGAGCAGTACTTC. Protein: CASSPGTGTSGGMGFYEQYF.

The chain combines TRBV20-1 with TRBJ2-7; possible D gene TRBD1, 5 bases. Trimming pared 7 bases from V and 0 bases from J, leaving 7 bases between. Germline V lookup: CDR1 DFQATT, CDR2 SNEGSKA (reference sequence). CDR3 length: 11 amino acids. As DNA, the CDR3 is TGCAGTGGTCAGGGCTCCTACGAGCAGTACTTC. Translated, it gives CSGQGSYEQYF.

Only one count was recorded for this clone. In DNA, the CDR3 is TGCGCCAGCAGTCAATCGGGGCCGAGTTTAGGACGACAGGGTAACCCCTACGAGCAGTACTTC. Translated, it gives CASSQSGPSLGRQGNPYEQYF. The V and J genes are TRBV23-1 and TRBJ2-7; 7 nucleotides match TRBD1. Being an ORF, TRBV23-1 has a function that is uncertain. Germline trimming cut 0 bases from V and 2 bases from J; bases unmatched to any gene: 22. CDR3 length: 21 residues.

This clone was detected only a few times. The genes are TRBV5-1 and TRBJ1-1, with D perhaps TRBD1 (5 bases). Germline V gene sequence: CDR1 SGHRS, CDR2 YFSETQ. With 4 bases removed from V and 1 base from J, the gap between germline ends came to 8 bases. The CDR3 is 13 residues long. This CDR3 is CASSRGWNTEAFF. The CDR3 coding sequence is TGCGCCAGCAGCCGGGGCTGGAACACTGAAGCTTTCTTT.

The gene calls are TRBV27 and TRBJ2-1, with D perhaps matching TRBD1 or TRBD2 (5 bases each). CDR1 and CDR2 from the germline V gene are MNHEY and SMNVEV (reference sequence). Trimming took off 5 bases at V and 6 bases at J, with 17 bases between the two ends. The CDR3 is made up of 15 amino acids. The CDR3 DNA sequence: TGTGCCAGCAGTCCGGGACCTAGTTGGTCCAATGAGCAGTTCTTC. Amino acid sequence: CASSPGPSWSNEQFF.

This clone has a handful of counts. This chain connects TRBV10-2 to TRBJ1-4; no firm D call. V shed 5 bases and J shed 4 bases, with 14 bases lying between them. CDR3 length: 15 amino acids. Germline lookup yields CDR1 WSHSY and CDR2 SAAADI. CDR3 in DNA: TGCGCCAGCAGTACCGCGATCAGACTTAATGAAAAACTGTTTTTT. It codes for CASSTAIRLNEKLFF.

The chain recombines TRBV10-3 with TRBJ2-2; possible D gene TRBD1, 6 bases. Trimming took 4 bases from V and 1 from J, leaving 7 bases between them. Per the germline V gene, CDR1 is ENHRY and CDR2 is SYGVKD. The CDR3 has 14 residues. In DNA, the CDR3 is TGTGCCATCAGTGCGGGACAGAACACCGGGGAGCTGTTTTTT. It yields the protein CAISAGQNTGELFF.

CDR3 amino acids: CASSAWSGSSYNEQFF. CDR3 nucleotide sequence: TGTGCCAGTAGTGCCTGGAGCGGAAGCTCCTACAATGAGCAGTTCTTC. The rearrangement links TRBV19 to TRBJ2-1; weak D call: TRBD2 (5 bases). Germline V gene data show CDR1 as LNHDA and CDR2 as SQIVND (reference sequence). The V gene lost 5 bases and the J gene lost 0 bases, with 14 bases spanning the gap. This CDR3 contains 16 residues.

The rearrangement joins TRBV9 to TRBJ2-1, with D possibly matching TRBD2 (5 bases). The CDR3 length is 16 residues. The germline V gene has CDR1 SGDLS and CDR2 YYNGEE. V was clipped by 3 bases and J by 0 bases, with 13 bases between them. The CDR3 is CASSAPAGSSYNEQFF. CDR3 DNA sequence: TGTGCCAGCAGCGCTCCCGCGGGCAGCTCCTACAATGAGCAGTTCTTC.

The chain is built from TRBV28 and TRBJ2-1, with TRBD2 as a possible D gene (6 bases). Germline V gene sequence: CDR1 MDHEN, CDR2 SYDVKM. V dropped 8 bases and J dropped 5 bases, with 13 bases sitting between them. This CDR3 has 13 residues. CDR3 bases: TGTGCCAGCGCCGGGAGCAGGAACAATGAGCAGTTCTTC. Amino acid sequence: CASAGSRNNEQFF.

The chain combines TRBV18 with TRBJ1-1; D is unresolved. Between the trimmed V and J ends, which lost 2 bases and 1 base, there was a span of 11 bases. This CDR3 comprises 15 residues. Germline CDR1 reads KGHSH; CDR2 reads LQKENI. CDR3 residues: CASSPVRPENTEAFF. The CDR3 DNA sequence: TGTGCCAGCTCACCAGTACGGCCGGAGAACACTGAAGCTTTCTTT.

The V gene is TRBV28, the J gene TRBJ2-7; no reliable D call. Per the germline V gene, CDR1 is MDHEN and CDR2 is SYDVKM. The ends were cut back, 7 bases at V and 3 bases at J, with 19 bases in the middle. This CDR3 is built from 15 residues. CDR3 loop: CASTPALGDYYEQYF. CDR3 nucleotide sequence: TGTGCCAGCACTCCCGCGCTGGGCGATTACTACGAGCAGTACTTC.

The CDR3 sequence: CASSSFSSYNEQFF. The DNA of the CDR3 is TGCGCCAGCAGCTCCTTTAGCTCCTACAATGAGCAGTTCTTC. V usage is TRBV5-1 and J usage is TRBJ2-1, with D unclear. Germline V lookup: CDR1 SGHRS, CDR2 YFSETQ. The CDR3 is 14 amino acids. V was trimmed by 3 bases and J by 0 bases, leaving 7 bases between them. Variable domain in full (rest from reference TRBV5-1 and TRBJ2-1): KAGVTQTPRYLIKTRGQQVTLSCSPISGHRSVSWYQQTPGQGLQFLFEYFSETQRNKGNFPGRFSGRQFSNSRSEMNVSTLELGDSALYLCASSSFSSYNEQFFGPGTRLTVL.

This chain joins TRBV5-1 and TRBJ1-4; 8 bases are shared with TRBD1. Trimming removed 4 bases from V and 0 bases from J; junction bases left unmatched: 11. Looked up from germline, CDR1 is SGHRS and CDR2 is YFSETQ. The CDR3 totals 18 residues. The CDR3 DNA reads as TGCGCCAGCAGCCTGCTACAGGGGGGCGTTGCAACTAATGAAAAACTGTTTTTT. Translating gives CASSLLQGGVATNEKLFF.